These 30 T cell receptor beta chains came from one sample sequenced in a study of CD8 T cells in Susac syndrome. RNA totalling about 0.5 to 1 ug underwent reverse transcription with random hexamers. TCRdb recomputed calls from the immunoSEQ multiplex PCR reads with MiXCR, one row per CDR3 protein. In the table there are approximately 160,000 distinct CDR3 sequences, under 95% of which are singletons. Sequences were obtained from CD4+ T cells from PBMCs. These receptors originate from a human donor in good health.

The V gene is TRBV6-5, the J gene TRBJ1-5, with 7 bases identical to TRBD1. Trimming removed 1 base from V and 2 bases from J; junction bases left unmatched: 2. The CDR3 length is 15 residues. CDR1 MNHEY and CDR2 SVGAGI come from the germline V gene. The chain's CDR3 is CASSYFDRGNQPQHF. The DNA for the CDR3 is TGTGCCAGCAGTTACTTCGACAGGGGCAATCAGCCCCAGCATTTT.

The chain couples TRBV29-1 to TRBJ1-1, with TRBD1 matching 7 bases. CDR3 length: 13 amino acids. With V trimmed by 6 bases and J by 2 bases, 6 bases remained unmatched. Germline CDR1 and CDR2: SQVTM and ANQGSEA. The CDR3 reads CSVATGLNTEAFF. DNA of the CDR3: TGCAGCGTCGCGACAGGGCTTAACACTGAAGCTTTCTTT.

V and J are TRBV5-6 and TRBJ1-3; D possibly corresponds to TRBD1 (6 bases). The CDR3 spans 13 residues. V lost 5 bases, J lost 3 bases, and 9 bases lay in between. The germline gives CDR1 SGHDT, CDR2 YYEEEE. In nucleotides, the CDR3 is TGTGCCAGCAGACGGACAGTTGGAAACACCATATATTTT. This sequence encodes CASRRTVGNTIYF. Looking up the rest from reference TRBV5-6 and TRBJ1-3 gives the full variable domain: DAGVTQSPTHLIKTRGQQVTLRCSPKSGHDTVSWYQQALGQGPQFIFQYYEEEERQRGNFPDRFSGHQFPNYSSELNVNALLLGDSALYLCASRRTVGNTIYFGEGSWLTVV.

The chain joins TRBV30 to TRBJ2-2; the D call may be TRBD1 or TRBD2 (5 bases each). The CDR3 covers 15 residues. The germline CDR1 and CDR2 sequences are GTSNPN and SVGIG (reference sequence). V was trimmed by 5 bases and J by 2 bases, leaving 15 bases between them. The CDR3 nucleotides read TGTGCCTGGGTAGAGGGGCCTTCAAACACCGGGGAGCTGTTTTTT. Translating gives CAWVEGPSNTGELFF.

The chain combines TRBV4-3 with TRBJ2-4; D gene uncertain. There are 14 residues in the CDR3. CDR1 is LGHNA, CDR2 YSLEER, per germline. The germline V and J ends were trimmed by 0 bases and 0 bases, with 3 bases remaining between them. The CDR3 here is CASSQELAKNIQYF. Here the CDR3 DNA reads TGCGCCAGCAGCCAAGAGCTAGCCAAAAACATTCAGTACTTC.

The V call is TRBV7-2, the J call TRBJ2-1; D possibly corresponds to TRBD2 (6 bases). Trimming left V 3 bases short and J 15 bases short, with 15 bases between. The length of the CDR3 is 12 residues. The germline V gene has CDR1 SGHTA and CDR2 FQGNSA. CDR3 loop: CASSFPGTSWFF. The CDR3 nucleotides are TGTGCCAGCAGCTTCCCCGGGACTTCGTGGTTCTTC.

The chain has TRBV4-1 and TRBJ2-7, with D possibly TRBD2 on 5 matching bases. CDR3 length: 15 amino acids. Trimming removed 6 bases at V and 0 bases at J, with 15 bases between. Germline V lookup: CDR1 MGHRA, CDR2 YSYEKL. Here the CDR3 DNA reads TGCGCCAGCAGTCCCTCGGGGTCAACCTCCTACGAGCAGTACTTC. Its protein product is CASSPSGSTSYEQYF.

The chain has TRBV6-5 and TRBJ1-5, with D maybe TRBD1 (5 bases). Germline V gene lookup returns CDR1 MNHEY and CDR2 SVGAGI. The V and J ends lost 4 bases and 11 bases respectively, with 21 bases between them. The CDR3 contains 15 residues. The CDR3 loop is CASSSSGTVITTQHF. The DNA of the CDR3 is TGTGCCAGCAGTTCCTCCGGGACGGTAATAACGACCCAGCATTTT.

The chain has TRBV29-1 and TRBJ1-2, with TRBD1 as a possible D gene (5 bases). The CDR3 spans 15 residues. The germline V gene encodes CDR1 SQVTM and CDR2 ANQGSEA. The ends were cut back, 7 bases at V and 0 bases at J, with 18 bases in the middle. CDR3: CSGVGTMEANYGYTF. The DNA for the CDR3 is TGCAGCGGGGTGGGGACTATGGAAGCTAACTATGGCTACACCTTC.

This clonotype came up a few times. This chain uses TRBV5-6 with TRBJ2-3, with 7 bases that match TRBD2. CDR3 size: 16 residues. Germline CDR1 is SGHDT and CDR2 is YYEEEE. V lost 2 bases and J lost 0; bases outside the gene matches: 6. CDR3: CASSFSGRGSTDTQYF. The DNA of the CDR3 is TGTGCCAGCAGCTTTTCTGGGCGGGGGAGCACAGATACGCAGTATTTT.

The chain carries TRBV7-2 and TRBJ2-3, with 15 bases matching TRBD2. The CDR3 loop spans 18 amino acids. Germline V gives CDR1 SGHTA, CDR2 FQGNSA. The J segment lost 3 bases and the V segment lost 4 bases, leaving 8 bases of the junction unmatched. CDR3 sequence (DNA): TGTGCCAGCAGCTCCCCTTGGACTAGCGGGGGGGCTACAGATACGCAGTATTTT. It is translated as CASSSPWTSGGATDTQYF.

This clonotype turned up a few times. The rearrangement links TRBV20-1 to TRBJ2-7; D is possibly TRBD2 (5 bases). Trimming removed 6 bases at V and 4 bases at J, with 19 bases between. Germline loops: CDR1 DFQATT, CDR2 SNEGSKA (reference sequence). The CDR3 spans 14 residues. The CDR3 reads CSASPREVLYEQYF. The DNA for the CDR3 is TGCAGTGCGTCGCCCCGGGAAGTGTTGTACGAGCAGTACTTC.

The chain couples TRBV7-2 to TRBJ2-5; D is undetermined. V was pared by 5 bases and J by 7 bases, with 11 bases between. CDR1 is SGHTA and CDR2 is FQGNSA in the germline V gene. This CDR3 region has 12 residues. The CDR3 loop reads CASSPQWGTQYF. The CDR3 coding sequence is TGTGCCAGCAGCCCCCAGTGGGGGACCCAGTACTTC.

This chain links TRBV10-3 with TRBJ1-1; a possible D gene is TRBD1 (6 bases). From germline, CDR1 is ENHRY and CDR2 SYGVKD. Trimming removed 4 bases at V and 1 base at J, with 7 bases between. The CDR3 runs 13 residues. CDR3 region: CAISGQENTEAFF. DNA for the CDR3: TGTGCCATCAGTGGACAGGAGAACACTGAAGCTTTCTTT.

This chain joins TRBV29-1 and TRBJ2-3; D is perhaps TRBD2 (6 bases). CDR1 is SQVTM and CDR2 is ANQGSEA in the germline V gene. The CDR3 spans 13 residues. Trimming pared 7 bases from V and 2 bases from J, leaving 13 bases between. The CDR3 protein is CSAQPSATDTQYF. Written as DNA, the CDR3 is TGCAGCGCCCAGCCTAGCGCCACAGATACGCAGTATTTT.

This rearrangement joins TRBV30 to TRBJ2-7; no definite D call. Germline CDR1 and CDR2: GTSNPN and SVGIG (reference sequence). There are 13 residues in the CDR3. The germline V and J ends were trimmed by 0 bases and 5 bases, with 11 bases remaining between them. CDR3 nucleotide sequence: TGTGCCTGGAGTGTACAAGGAACGGACGAGCAGTACTTC. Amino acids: CAWSVQGTDEQYF.

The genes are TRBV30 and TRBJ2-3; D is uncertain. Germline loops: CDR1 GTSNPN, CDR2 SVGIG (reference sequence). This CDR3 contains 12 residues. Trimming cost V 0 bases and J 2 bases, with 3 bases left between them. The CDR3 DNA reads TGTGCCTGGAGTGTACTCACAGATACGCAGTATTTT. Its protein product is CAWSVLTDTQYF.

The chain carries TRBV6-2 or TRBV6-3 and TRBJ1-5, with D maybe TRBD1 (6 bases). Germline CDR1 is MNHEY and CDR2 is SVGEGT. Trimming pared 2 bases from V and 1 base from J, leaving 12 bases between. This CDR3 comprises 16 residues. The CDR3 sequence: CASSYGGRGSNQPQHF. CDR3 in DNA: TGTGCCAGCAGTTACGGCGGCAGGGGAAGCAATCAGCCCCAGCATTTT.

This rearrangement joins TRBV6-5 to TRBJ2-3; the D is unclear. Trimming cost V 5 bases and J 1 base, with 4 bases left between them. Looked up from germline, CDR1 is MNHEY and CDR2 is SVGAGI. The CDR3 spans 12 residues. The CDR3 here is CASSPGTDTQYF. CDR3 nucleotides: TGTGCCAGCAGTCCAGGCACAGATACGCAGTATTTT.

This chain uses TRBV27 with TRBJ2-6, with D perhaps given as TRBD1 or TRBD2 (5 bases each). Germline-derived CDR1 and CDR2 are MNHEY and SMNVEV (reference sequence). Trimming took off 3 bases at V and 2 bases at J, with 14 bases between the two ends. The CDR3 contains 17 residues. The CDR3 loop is CASSFLTQGAGANVLTF. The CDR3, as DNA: TGTGCCAGCAGTTTTCTAACCCAGGGAGCTGGGGCCAACGTCCTGACTTTC.

Here the CDR3 reads CASSQLAGPDTQYF. For the CDR3, the DNA is TGTGCCAGCAGCCAGTTAGCAGGGCCAGATACGCAGTATTTT. The chain couples TRBV5-6 to TRBJ2-3; perhaps TRBD1 as D (5 bases). Between the trimmed V and J ends, which lost 4 bases and 4 bases, there was a span of 13 bases. Germline values: CDR1 SGHDT, CDR2 YYEEEE. The CDR3 runs to 14 residues.

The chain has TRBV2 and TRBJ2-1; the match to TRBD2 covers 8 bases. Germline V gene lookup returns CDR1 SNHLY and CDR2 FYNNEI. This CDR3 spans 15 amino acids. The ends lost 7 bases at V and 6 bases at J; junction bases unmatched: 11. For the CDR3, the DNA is TGTGCCAGCACCCTTAAGGGACTAGGGGTCAATGAGCAGTTCTTC. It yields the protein CASTLKGLGVNEQFF. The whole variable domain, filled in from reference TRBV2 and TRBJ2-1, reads EPEVTQTPSHQVTQMGQEVILRCVPISNHLYFYWYRQILGQKVEFLVSFYNNEISEKSEIFDDQFSVERPDGSNFTLKIRSTKLEDSAMYFCASTLKGLGVNEQFFGPGTRLTVL.

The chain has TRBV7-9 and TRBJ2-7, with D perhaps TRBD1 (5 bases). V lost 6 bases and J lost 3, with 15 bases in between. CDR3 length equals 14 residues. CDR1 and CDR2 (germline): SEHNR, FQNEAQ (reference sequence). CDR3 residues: CASSSTQGSYEQYF. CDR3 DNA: TGTGCCAGCAGTTCCACTCAGGGAAGCTACGAGCAGTACTTC. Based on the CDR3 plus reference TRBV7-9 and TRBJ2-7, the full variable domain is DTGVSQNPRHKITKRGQNVTFRCDPISEHNRLYWYRQTLGQGPEFLTYFQNEAQLEKSRLLSDRFSAERPKGSFSTLEIQRTEQGDSAMYLCASSSTQGSYEQYFGPGTRLTVT.

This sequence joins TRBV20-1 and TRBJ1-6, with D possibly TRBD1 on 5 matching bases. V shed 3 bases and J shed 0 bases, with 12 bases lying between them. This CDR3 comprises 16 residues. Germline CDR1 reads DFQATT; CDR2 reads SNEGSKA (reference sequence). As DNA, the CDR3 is TGCAGTGCTAGGTTTGAGGGGAGCTCCTATAATTCACCCCTCCACTTT. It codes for CSARFEGSSYNSPLHF.

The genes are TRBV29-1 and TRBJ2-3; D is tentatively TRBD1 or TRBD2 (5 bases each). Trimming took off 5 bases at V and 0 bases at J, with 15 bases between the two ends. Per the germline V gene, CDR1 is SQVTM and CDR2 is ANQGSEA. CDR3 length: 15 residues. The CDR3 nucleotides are TGCAGCGTTCCTACCCGGGGCTCTAGCACAGATACGCAGTATTTT. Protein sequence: CSVPTRGSSTDTQYF.

The chain's CDR3 is CASSSGLAGYEQYF. In DNA, the CDR3 is TGTGCCAGCAGCTCGGGACTAGCTGGCTACGAGCAGTACTTC. The chain is built from TRBV11-2 and TRBJ2-7; 9 nucleotides agree with TRBD2. Germline V gene sequence: CDR1 SGHAT, CDR2 FQNNGV. The CDR3 extends over 14 amino acids. V shed 4 bases, J shed 3 bases, and the junction held 4 bases outside the gene matches.

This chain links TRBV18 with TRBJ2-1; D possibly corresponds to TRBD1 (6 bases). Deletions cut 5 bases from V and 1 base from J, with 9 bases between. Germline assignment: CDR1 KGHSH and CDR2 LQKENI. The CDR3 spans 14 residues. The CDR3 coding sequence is TGTGCCAGCTCATCGCAGGGGTCCTACAATGAGCAGTTCTTC. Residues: CASSSQGSYNEQFF.

CDR3 in DNA: TGTGCCAGCTCCTTGACTAGCGGGAAAGAGACCCAGTACTTC. This gives the protein CASSLTSGKETQYF. This chain joins TRBV18 and TRBJ2-5; TRBD2 matches 11 bases. The CDR3 covers 14 residues. Germline CDR1 reads KGHSH; CDR2 reads LQKENI. V shed 6 bases, J shed 3 bases, and the junction held 3 bases outside the gene matches.

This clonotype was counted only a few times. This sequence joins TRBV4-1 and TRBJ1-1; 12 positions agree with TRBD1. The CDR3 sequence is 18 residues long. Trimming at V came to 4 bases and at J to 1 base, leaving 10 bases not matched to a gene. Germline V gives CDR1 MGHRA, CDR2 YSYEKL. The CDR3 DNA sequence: TGCGCCAGCAGCCGCACCCCGGGACAGGGGGCCGGGAACACTGAAGCTTTCTTT. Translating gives CASSRTPGQGAGNTEAFF.

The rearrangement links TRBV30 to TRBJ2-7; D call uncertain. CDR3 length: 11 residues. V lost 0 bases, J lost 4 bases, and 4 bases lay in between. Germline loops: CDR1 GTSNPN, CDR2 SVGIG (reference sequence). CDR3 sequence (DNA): TGTGCCTGGAGTGTAAGGTACGAGCAGTACTTC. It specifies CAWSVRYEQYF. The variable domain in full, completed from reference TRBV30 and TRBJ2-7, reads SQTIHQWPATLVQPVGSPLSLECTVEGTSNPNLYWYRQAAGRGLQLLFYSVGIGQISSEVPQNLSASRPQDRQFILSSKKLLLSDSGFYLCAWSVRYEQYFGPGTRLTVT.